Listed below are T cell receptor beta chains from one sample, sequenced in a study of cytomegalovirus exposure and HLA in healthy donors. Sequencing was performed with immunoSEQ multiplex PCR; in TCRdb, only in-frame clones are kept and a portion is missing. The sample gives 65,000 to 90,000 clones, about 69% of which show up once; roughly 16% is in the top ten. Sequenced: PBMCs. These receptor sequences come from a woman aged 40 to 55 in good health and CMV-seropositive. Each CDR3 is given with its conserved first and last residue. Fields, in order: CDR3 length, J gene, V gene, D gene, clone size, CDR3 DNA, CDR3 protein. The D gene is left open where the match is weak. Only part of the rows carry a size: once, few, many, or a class if the clone is expanded.

15 TRBJ1-1 TRBV7-2 . . TGTGCCAGCAGCCCACAGGGTTTGGTGGACACTGAAGCTTTCTTT CASSPQGLVDTEAFF
14 TRBJ1-2 TRBV27 TRBD1 . TGTGCCAGCAGTTTAGAGGCAGGGGGCTATGGCTACACCTTC CASSLEAGGYGYTF
15 TRBJ2-1 TRBV15 . . TGTGCCACCAGCAGAGCAAGCCTACTCTACAATGAGCAGTTCTTC CATSRASLLYNEQFF
15 TRBJ2-7 TRBV2 TRBD1 . TGTGCCAGCAGAGAAGGGACAGGTCCAGCCTACGAGCAGTACTTC CASREGTGPAYEQYF
16 TRBJ1-4 TRBV15 . . TGTGCCACCAGCAGACCATGGGGGGGCGAGTTGGGAAAACTGTTTTTT CATSRPWGGELGKLFF
13 TRBJ1-1 TRBV6-5 TRBD1 . TGTGCCAGCAGTTACCGGACAGGGTATGAAGCTTTCTTT CASSYRTGYEAFF
16 TRBJ2-1 TRBV9 TRBD1 . TGTGCCAGCAGCGCAACCGGGACAGGGGCCTACAATGAGCAGTTCTTC CASSATGTGAYNEQFF
17 TRBJ2-6 TRBV4-3 TRBD1 . TGCGCCAGCAGCCAAGCGAAGGGGGCGTTTGGGGCCAACGTCCTGACTTTC CASSQAKGAFGANVLTF
14 TRBJ2-7 TRBV7-9 TRBD1 few TGTGCCAGCAGCTTGGCGGACAGGGCCTACGAGCAGTACTTC CASSLADRAYEQYF
18 TRBJ2-2 TRBV7-2 TRBD1 once TGTGCCAGCAGCTCCCAAACCGGGACAGGGCTGTTAAGCGGGGAGCTGTTTTTT CASSSQTGTGLLSGELFF
17 TRBJ2-3 TRBV28 TRBD2 . TGTGCCAGCAGTGGACCGGGACTAGCGGTAGATGTAGATACGCAGTATTTT CASSGPGLAVDVDTQYF
17 TRBJ1-2 TRBV15 . . TGTGCCACCAGCACGCCCGGTCGGGGGGAAGGGCCCTATGGCTACACCTTC CATSTPGRGEGPYGYTF
17 TRBJ2-2 TRBV4-3 TRBD2 few TGCGCCAGCAGCCAAGAGATAAGCGGGGGGTACACCGGGGAGCTGTTTTTT CASSQEISGGYTGELFF
14 TRBJ1-2 TRBV4-2 . . TGTGCCAGCAGCCGAAACTTGCTTTTTTGGGGCTACACCTTC CASSRNLLFWGYTF
15 TRBJ1-6 TRBV4-3 TRBD1 . TGCGCCAGCAGCCAAGGGTGGACAGGGGGACAACCACTCCACTTT CASSQGWTGGQPLHF
14 TRBJ2-7 TRBV7-2 TRBD2 . TGTGCCAGCAGCTTAGCTTGGGGGGGCTACGAGCAGTACTTC CASSLAWGGYEQYF
15 TRBJ2-7 TRBV18 . . TGTGCCAGCTCACCACGGTCCAGGGTGGAACACGAGCAGTACTTC CASSPRSRVEHEQYF
14 TRBJ1-2 TRBV18 TRBD1 once TGTGCCAGCTCACCGGGACAGGGACACTATGGCTACACCTTC CASSPGQGHYGYTF
15 TRBJ2-7 TRBV28 . . TGTGCCAGCAGCTCCAGGGGTTCTAGCTCCTACGAGCAGTACTTC CASSSRGSSSYEQYF
14 TRBJ1-2 TRBV6-5 . few TGTGCCAGCAGCAAGGCGGGACTGAATTATGGCTACACCTTC CASSKAGLNYGYTF
13 TRBJ1-2 TRBV29-1 . . TGCAGCGTTGAAGATCGCCAGAACTATGGCTACACCTTC CSVEDRQNYGYTF
14 TRBJ2-7 TRBV27 . few TGTGCCAGCAGCCCGGCGCTGGTCGGGAGCGAGCAGTACTTC CASSPALVGSEQYF
11 TRBJ2-1 TRBV6-1 . . TGTGCCAGCAGTGAACACCTAGAGCAGTTCTTC CASSEHLEQFF
13 TRBJ2-7 TRBV7-7 TRBD2 . TGTGCTAGCAGCTCCCGGGGGGGGTTGGAGCAGTACTTC CASSSRGGLEQYF
12 TRBJ2-3 TRBV11-2 . . TGTGCCAGCAGCTCACTAGCCGATACGCAGTATTTT CASSSLADTQYF
15 TRBJ2-5 TRBV2 TRBD1 . TGTGCCAGCAGTGATGGGGACAGGTACCAAGAGACCCAGTACTTC CASSDGDRYQETQYF
12 TRBJ1-6 TRBV7-2 . . TGTGCCAGCAGCCCGAGGCGGCAAACCCTCCACTTT CASSPRRQTLHF
17 TRBJ1-1 TRBV4-3 TRBD1 few TGCGCCAGCAGCCAATCACGGACAGGGGGTTTTGACACTGAAGCTTTCTTT CASSQSRTGGFDTEAFF
15 TRBJ2-7 TRBV5-1 TRBD2 few TGCGCCAGCAGCAAGGGAAGCGGGGGGCCTGTCGAGCAGTACTTC CASSKGSGGPVEQYF
13 TRBJ2-7 TRBV29-1 . . TGCAGCGTTTTAGCCGGGAACCGCTACGAGCAGTACTTC CSVLAGNRYEQYF
15 TRBJ1-2 TRBV5-4 . . TGTGCCAGCAGTCCCAGGACAGCATCAAACTATGGCTACACCTTC CASSPRTASNYGYTF
16 TRBJ1-4 TRBV30 TRBD1 . TGTGCCTGGAGCCCGAAGAGGGACAGGGCATATGAAAAACTGTTTTTT CAWSPKRDRAYEKLFF
12 TRBJ1-2 TRBV7-8 . . TGTGCCAGCGTGGGCAGTCAGTATGGCTACACCTTC CASVGSQYGYTF
16 TRBJ1-5 TRBV19 TRBD1 . TGTGCCAGTAGTATGTGGACAGGGGCTCCTTATCAGCCCCAGCATTTT CASSMWTGAPYQPQHF
13 TRBJ1-1 TRBV6-1 . . TGTGCCAGCAGTGATCGGGGGACTACTGAAGCTTTCTTT CASSDRGTTEAFF
12 TRBJ1-1 TRBV30 . . TGTGCCTGGAATATCGGGAACACTGAAGCTTTCTTT CAWNIGNTEAFF
16 TRBJ1-4 TRBV7-8 TRBD1 few TGTGCCAGCAGCCTACTAGAGACAGGGACTAATGAAAAACTGTTTTTT CASSLLETGTNEKLFF
14 TRBJ2-7 TRBV29-1 TRBD1 . TGCAGCGCCGCATCCGGGACAGGGGGCCGTGAGCAGTACTTC CSAASGTGGREQYF
15 TRBJ1-1 TRBV5-1 . . TGCGCCAGCAGCTTGGACGCCCCTAGGAACACTGAAGCTTTCTTT CASSLDAPRNTEAFF
15 TRBJ1-1 TRBV28 . . TGTGCCAGCAGTTCAGCAGGGAATGCTAACACTGAAGCTTTCTTT CASSSAGNANTEAFF
19 TRBJ1-4 TRBV4-3 TRBD1 . TGCGCCAGCAGCCAAACTAGACCGGGACAGTTTGCAACTAATGAAAAACTGTTTTTT CASSQTRPGQFATNEKLFF
17 TRBJ2-1 TRBV19 TRBD2 few TGTGCCAGTAGTATGGGCGGGGGGAGCGCCCTAAGGAATGAGCAGTTCTTC CASSMGGGSALRNEQFF
12 TRBJ2-7 TRBV11-3 TRBD1 . TGTGCCAGCAGCCGGGACAGGGGCGAGCAGTACTTC CASSRDRGEQYF
14 TRBJ2-2 TRBV6-5 TRBD1 . TGTGCCAGCAGTTTGACAGGGTTCACCGGGGAGCTGTTTTTT CASSLTGFTGELFF
17 TRBJ2-1 TRBV7-2 TRBD2 once TGTGCCAGCAGCCCCCTAGAGCGGGAGGGCGGTGTGAATGAGCAGTTCTTC CASSPLEREGGVNEQFF
15 TRBJ2-3 TRBV7-2 TRBD2 . TGTGCCAGCAGCGGCGTGACTAGCAGCACAGATACGCAGTATTTT CASSGVTSSTDTQYF
13 TRBJ2-7 TRBV10-3 TRBD1 . TGTGCCATCAGCACAGGGGAAGCCTACGAGCAGTACTTC CAISTGEAYEQYF
13 TRBJ2-3 TRBV4-3 . few TGCGCCAGCAGCCACAGGGGCACAGATACGCAGTATTTT CASSHRGTDTQYF
17 TRBJ1-1 TRBV7-9 . . TGTGCCAGCAGCTTATCGGGGGGCAGGGCTAAGAACACTGAAGCTTTCTTT CASSLSGGRAKNTEAFF
13 TRBJ1-2 TRBV6-5 . . TGTGCCAGCAGCCGACAGTCTAACTATGGCTACACCTTC CASSRQSNYGYTF
16 TRBJ1-5 TRBV4-1 TRBD1 . TGCGCCAGCAGCCAGGGGGGACAGGGGTTTAATCAGCCCCAGCATTTT CASSQGGQGFNQPQHF
15 TRBJ1-2 TRBV9 TRBD1 . TGTGCCAGCAGCGCCTTAGAGGGACAGATCTATGGCTACACCTTC CASSALEGQIYGYTF
18 TRBJ1-4 TRBV27 . . TGTGCCAGCAGCCTTGACAGGCCCCTTAGTAAGGAGGATGAAAAACTGTTTTTT CASSLDRPLSKEDEKLFF
19 TRBJ2-2 TRBV21-1 . . TGTGCCAGCAGCAAAGGCTCGGGGATAAGGAATACAAACACCGGGGAGCTGTTTTTT CASSKGSGIRNTNTGELFF
13 TRBJ2-6 TRBV7-9 . . TGTGCCAGCAGCGCGTCTGGGGCCAACGTCCTGACTTTC CASSASGANVLTF